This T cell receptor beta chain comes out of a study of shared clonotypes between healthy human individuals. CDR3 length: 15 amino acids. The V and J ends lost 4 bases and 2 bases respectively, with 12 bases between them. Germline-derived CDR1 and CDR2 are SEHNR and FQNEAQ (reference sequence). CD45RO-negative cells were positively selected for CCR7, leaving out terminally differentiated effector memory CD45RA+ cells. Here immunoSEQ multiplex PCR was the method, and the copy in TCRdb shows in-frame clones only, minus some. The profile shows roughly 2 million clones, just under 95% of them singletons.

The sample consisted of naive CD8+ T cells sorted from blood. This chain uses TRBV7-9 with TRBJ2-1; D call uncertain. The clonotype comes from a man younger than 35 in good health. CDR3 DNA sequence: TGTGCCAGCAGCTCTGTTGATGCACCCTACAATGAGCAGTTCTTC. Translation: CASSSVDAPYNEQFF.